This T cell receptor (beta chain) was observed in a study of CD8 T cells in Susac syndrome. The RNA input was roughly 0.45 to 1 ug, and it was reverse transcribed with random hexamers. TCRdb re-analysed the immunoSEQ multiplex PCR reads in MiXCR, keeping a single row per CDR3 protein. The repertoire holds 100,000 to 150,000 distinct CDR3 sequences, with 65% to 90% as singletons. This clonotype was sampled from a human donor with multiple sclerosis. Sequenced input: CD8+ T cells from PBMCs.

The CDR3 DNA is TGCGCCAGCAGCTTGAGGGTTACGGGCAATCAGCCCCAGCATTTT. Its translation is CASSLRVTGNQPQHF. The chain is built from TRBV5-1 and TRBJ1-5; unclear D gene. CDR1 and CDR2 (germline): SGHRS, YFSETQ. The CDR3 runs 15 residues. Trimming left V 1 base short and J 2 bases short, with 10 bases between.